The 19 T cell receptor beta chains listed next were all sequenced from one sample in a study of T-cell reconstitution after alpha-beta-depleted transplantation in children. The library targeted TCRbeta and was prepared with unique molecular identifiers. Each CDR3 protein is one row after TCRdb ran MiXCR on the PCR reads. The sample includes around 200,000 distinct CDR3 sequences, approximately 19% of them seen just once. Sequencing was performed on PBMCs, mostly from graft donor cells, taken 360 days after TCRalphabeta/CD19-depleted stem cell transplant. The receptors originated from a male patient between 2 and 10 years old who had a stem cell transplant for acute lymphoblastic leukemia, so the T cells may come from the graft donor.

Comments on this clonotype: A much larger clone lies a single base off, so this may be a read error. The V and J genes are TRBV7-9 and TRBJ2-7, with 8 bases that match TRBD1. The CDR3 extends over 12 amino acids. From germline, CDR1 is SEHNR and CDR2 FQNEAQ (reference sequence). J lost 3 bases, V lost 8 bases, and 3 bases had no gene match. As DNA, the CDR3 is TGTGCCAGCCGGGACAGGTACTACGAGCAGTACTTC. Encoded protein: CASRDRYYEQYF.

This clonotype was seen only a few times. V gene TRBV10-3 combines with J gene TRBJ2-7; 9 positions agree with TRBD1. This CDR3 region has 14 residues. V gave up 6 bases and J gave up 2 bases; unmatched junction bases: 5. From germline, CDR1 is ENHRY and CDR2 SYGVKD. CDR3 protein: CAIRSRTGAYEQYF. Written as DNA, the CDR3 is TGTGCCATCAGATCCAGGACAGGGGCCTACGAGCAGTACTTC.

The gene calls are TRBV5-5 and TRBJ1-4; possible D gene TRBD1, 5 bases. V lost 2 bases and J lost 10, with 12 bases in between. Germline V gene data show CDR1 as SGHKS and CDR2 as YYEKEE (reference sequence). This CDR3 comprises 13 residues. The CDR3 DNA reads as TGTGCCAGCAGCTTTGACAGTGTTTCAAAACTGTTTTTT. It specifies CASSFDSVSKLFF.

This clonotype was detected ten times or more. This chain joins TRBV12-3 or TRBV12-4 and TRBJ1-1; D uncertain. V shed 4 bases and J shed 0 bases, with 12 bases lying between them. The CDR3 runs 15 residues. In DNA, the CDR3 is TGTGCCAGCAGTTCCTTTGGGAGGTTGAACACTGAAGCTTTCTTT. Translated: CASSSFGRLNTEAFF.

This clonotype was counted between two and nine times. The chain has TRBV5-1 and TRBJ2-3, with TRBD2 identical over 7 bases. J was trimmed by 6 bases and V by 4 bases; bases with no gene match: 11. The CDR3 consists of 15 residues. Germline CDR1 SGHRS, CDR2 YFSETQ. The CDR3 DNA is TGCGCCAGCAGCAGCCCGGGGAGGGGTGGCGATACGCAGTATTTT. This gives the protein CASSSPGRGGDTQYF.

A few counts support this clonotype. The V and J genes are TRBV20-1 and TRBJ1-1, with unresolved D. CDR1 and CDR2 from the germline V gene are DFQATT and SNEGSKA (reference sequence). The germline V and J ends were trimmed by 6 bases and 1 base, with 6 bases remaining between them. The CDR3 is 11 residues long. The CDR3: CSALSNTEAFF. The DNA for the CDR3 is TGCAGTGCGCTCTCGAACACTGAAGCTTTCTTT.

This chain uses TRBV14 with TRBJ1-1; a possible D gene is TRBD1 (6 bases). The CDR3 has 15 amino acids. V dropped 0 bases and J dropped 0 bases, with 8 bases sitting between them. CDR1 and CDR2 from the germline V gene are SGHDN and FVKESK. This CDR3 reads CASSQETGMNTEAFF. The CDR3 DNA reads as TGTGCCAGCAGCCAAGAGACAGGCATGAACACTGAAGCTTTCTTT.

V usage is TRBV30 and J usage is TRBJ2-7; 10 bases agree with TRBD1. CDR3 length: 12 residues. The ends lost 1 base at V and 7 bases at J; junction bases unmatched: 1. Per the germline V gene, CDR1 is GTSNPN and CDR2 is SVGIG (reference sequence). Here the CDR3 DNA reads TGTGCCTGGAGTGGGGACAGGGGTGAGCAGTACTTC. This encodes CAWSGDRGEQYF.

This clonotype appeared a few times. The rearrangement uses TRBV30 and TRBJ2-1; no clear D. The germline CDR1 and CDR2 sequences are GTSNPN and SVGIG (reference sequence). CDR3 size: 12 residues. Deletions cut 2 bases from V and 5 bases from J, with 7 bases between. CDR3 in amino acids: CAWSKRDNEQFF. The CDR3 DNA is TGTGCCTGGAGTAAAAGGGACAATGAGCAGTTCTTC.

This sequence joins TRBV19 and TRBJ2-2, with 9 bases matching TRBD2. The V segment lost 9 bases and the J segment 6 bases; nucleotides outside the gene matches: 8. CDR1 is LNHDA and CDR2 is SQIVND in the germline V gene (reference sequence). The CDR3 contains 14 residues. DNA for the CDR3: TGTGCCAGCCTTAGCGGGGGCCCCCCCGGGGAGCTGTTTTTT. Its translation: CASLSGGPPGELFF.

V usage is TRBV28 and J usage is TRBJ2-1, with no clear D. The CDR3 contains 14 residues. Per germline, CDR1 MDHEN and CDR2 SYDVKM. Trimming removed 2 bases at V and 5 bases at J, with 10 bases between. CDR3 bases: TGTGCCAGCAGTTTAGAAAGCACCAACAATGAGCAGTTCTTC. It translates to CASSLESTNNEQFF.

This chain uses TRBV5-1 with TRBJ2-6; D remains ambiguous. Germline CDR1 is SGHRS and CDR2 is YFSETQ. This CDR3 is built from 16 residues. Trimming cost V 2 bases and J 0 bases, with 9 bases left between them. The CDR3 DNA sequence: TGCGCCAGCAGCTTACTGGGTTCCTCTGGGGCCAACGTCCTGACTTTC. It encodes CASSLLGSSGANVLTF. Variable domain in full (rest from reference TRBV5-1 and TRBJ2-6): KAGVTQTPRYLIKTRGQQVTLSCSPISGHRSVSWYQQTPGQGLQFLFEYFSETQRNKGNFPGRFSGRQFSNSRSEMNVSTLELGDSALYLCASSLLGSSGANVLTFGAGSRLTVL.

This clonotype was picked up many times. The chain has TRBV7-2 and TRBJ2-1; D uncertain. The V gene's germline CDR1 is SGHTA and CDR2 FQGNSA. Trimming took off 1 base at V and 0 bases at J, with 7 bases between the two ends. The CDR3 is made up of 15 amino acids. The CDR3 DNA sequence: TGTGCCAGCAGCTTAGGAGCGAGCTCCTACAATGAGCAGTTCTTC. This translates into CASSLGASSYNEQFF.

The gene calls are TRBV2 and TRBJ2-3; 11 bases are a match to TRBD2. Germline V CDR1 and CDR2: SNHLY, FYNNEI. V lost 6 bases to trimming and J lost 1 base; unmatched junction nucleotides: 6. The CDR3 is made up of 16 amino acids. Written as DNA, the CDR3 is TGTGCCAGCAGGAAGACTAGCGGGGTGGGCACAGATACGCAGTATTTT. It translates to CASRKTSGVGTDTQYF.

The V gene is TRBV20-1, the J gene TRBJ2-5, with D unresolved. The CDR3 extends over 16 amino acids. From germline, CDR1 is DFQATT and CDR2 SNEGSKA (reference sequence). V lost 1 base and J lost 6, with 21 bases in between. CDR3: CSARVGGPRMVQTQYF. The CDR3 nucleotides read TGCAGTGCTAGAGTGGGTGGGCCGAGAATGGTACAGACCCAGTACTTC.

This clonotype was picked up a small number of times. CDR3 sequence: CASSLLGQAQETQYF. The CDR3 DNA is TGTGCCAGCAGCTTGTTGGGCCAGGCTCAAGAGACCCAGTACTTC. The V and J genes are TRBV5-4 and TRBJ2-5, with D hard to call. V lost 1 base to trimming and J lost 2 bases, with 12 bases between them. The CDR3 length is 15 residues. The germline gives CDR1 SGHNT, CDR2 YYREEE (reference sequence).

This clonotype was detected a few times. V gene TRBV29-1 combines with J gene TRBJ2-1; 14 bases are shared with TRBD2. With V trimmed by 6 bases and J by 10 bases, 8 bases remained unmatched. Germline V gene sequence: CDR1 SQVTM, CDR2 ANQGSEA. The CDR3 runs to 14 residues. For the CDR3, the DNA is TGCAGCGTCCAGGGACTAGCGGGGGCCACAGAGCAGTTCTTC. Its protein is CSVQGLAGATEQFF.

This clonotype was observed a handful of times. The rearrangement joins TRBV6-4 to TRBJ2-2, with 8 bases lining up with TRBD2. Germline V CDR1 and CDR2: MRHNA, SNTAGT. The V gene end was trimmed by 6 bases and the J gene end by 1 base; junction bases not matched to a gene: 16. The CDR3 spans 19 residues. Here the CDR3 reads CASSPVGSGGNLNTGELFF. As DNA, the CDR3 is TGTGCCAGCAGCCCCGTCGGGAGCGGGGGAAACTTGAACACCGGGGAGCTGTTTTTT.

The chain carries TRBV7-2 and TRBJ2-3; 7 bases align to TRBD2. The CDR3 has 15 residues. V gave up 4 bases and J gave up 2 bases; unmatched junction bases: 6. Germline V gives CDR1 SGHTA, CDR2 FQGNSA. This CDR3 reads CASSSGGANTDTQYF. The CDR3 coding sequence is TGTGCCAGCAGCTCGGGGGGAGCTAACACAGATACGCAGTATTTT.